These 32 T cell receptor beta chains share one sample of origin, sequenced in a study of T cell changes during pregnancy in multiple sclerosis. Produced via immunoSEQ multiplex PCR; TCRdb's table is partial and in-frame only. The sample carries under 50,000 clones, 85% to 95% recorded once. Source: CD8+ T cells from peripheral blood mononuclear cells, taken in the first trimester of pregnancy. All receptors derive from a female donor with multiple sclerosis, enrolled in a pregnancy study.

The chain links TRBV28 to TRBJ2-7; D possibly corresponds to TRBD1 (6 bases). Trimming cost V 5 bases and J 2 bases, with 19 bases left between them. CDR1 MDHEN and CDR2 SYDVKM come from the germline V gene. CDR3 length: 16 residues. Here the CDR3 DNA reads TGTGCCAGCAGTCCACCCCGGGACAAGAGGCCCTACGAGCAGTACTTC. It encodes CASSPPRDKRPYEQYF.

The chain recombines TRBV27 with TRBJ2-7; the match to TRBD2 covers 8 bases. The trim removed 2 bases at V and 0 bases at J, leaving 0 bases unmatched. Germline assignment: CDR1 MNHEY and CDR2 SMNVEV (reference sequence). The CDR3 length is 14 residues. CDR3 residues: CASSLLAGSYEQYF. DNA for the CDR3: TGTGCCAGCAGTTTACTAGCGGGCTCCTACGAGCAGTACTTC.

The chain joins TRBV2 to TRBJ1-4, with D hard to call. V was shortened by 0 bases and J by 0 bases, with 8 bases between the two germline ends. The CDR3 length is 16 residues. Germline V gives CDR1 SNHLY, CDR2 FYNNEI. The CDR3 loop reads CASSEASPATNEKLFF. Here the CDR3 DNA reads TGTGCCAGCAGTGAAGCCAGTCCAGCAACTAATGAAAAACTGTTTTTT.

V gene TRBV28 combines with J gene TRBJ2-1; 8 bases line up with TRBD1. Germline CDR1 MDHEN, CDR2 SYDVKM. V trimming: 5 bases; J trimming: 15 bases; junction bases outside the gene matches: 6. This CDR3 region has 11 residues. The CDR3 protein is CASSPGGRGFF. In DNA form, the CDR3 reads TGTGCCAGCAGTCCAGGGGGCAGGGGGTTCTTC.

The chain carries TRBV29-1 and TRBJ1-2, with 7 bases that match TRBD1. After removal of 2 bases from V and 7 bases from J, the junction contained 4 bases not matched to a gene. The germline CDR1 and CDR2 sequences are SQVTM and ANQGSEA. The CDR3 is 12 residues long. The CDR3 loop reads CSVEPDRPGYTF. The CDR3 region has the DNA TGCAGCGTTGAACCGGACAGGCCTGGCTACACCTTC.

The gene calls are TRBV27 and TRBJ1-2; 7 bases are a match to TRBD1. Germline values: CDR1 MNHEY, CDR2 SMNVEV (reference sequence). Trimming took 6 bases from V and 2 from J; bases not matched to a gene: 3. The CDR3 spans 13 residues. The CDR3 DNA follows: TGTGCCAGCAGCCTGGGACAGAACTATGGCTACACCTTC. Translating it yields CASSLGQNYGYTF.

The rearrangement uses TRBV15 and TRBJ1-1; no reliable D call. Between the trimmed V and J ends, which lost 8 bases and 4 bases, there was a span of 20 bases. The CDR3 spans 15 residues. Germline V gene data show CDR1 as LNHNV and CDR2 as YYDKDF (reference sequence). CDR3 protein: CATQGWDLEATEAFF. As DNA, the CDR3 is TGTGCCACCCAAGGATGGGATTTGGAGGCCACTGAAGCTTTCTTT.

As concerns this clone: The sample has other DNA sequences that encode this CDR3 too. The gene calls are TRBV19 and TRBJ2-7; TRBD2 is a possible D gene (6 bases). Trimming left V 5 bases short and J 2 bases short, with 10 bases between. The CDR3 covers 13 residues. CDR1 and CDR2 (germline): LNHDA, SQIVND (reference sequence). The CDR3 nucleotides are TGTGCCAGTAGTTCCGGGACTGCCTACGAGCAGTACTTC. It codes for CASSSGTAYEQYF.

The chain links TRBV25-1 to TRBJ2-5, with 12 bases lining up with TRBD1. Germline V lookup: CDR1 MGHDK, CDR2 SYGVNS. This CDR3 comprises 17 residues. The J segment lost 5 bases and the V segment lost 4 bases, leaving 11 bases of the junction unmatched. The CDR3 sequence: CASSGPGQGALRETQYF. The CDR3 region has the DNA TGTGCCAGCAGTGGCCCGGGACAGGGGGCCCTCCGGGAGACCCAGTACTTC. The full variable domain, with the rest looked up from reference TRBV25-1 and TRBJ2-5, is EADIYQTPRYLVIGTGKKITLECSQTMGHDKMYWYQQDPGMELHLIHYSYGVNSTEKGDLSSESTVSRIRTEHFPLTLESARPSHTSQYLCASSGPGQGALRETQYFGPGTRLLVL.

The rearrangement links TRBV29-1 to TRBJ2-7; 7 bases align to TRBD2. This CDR3 comprises 13 residues. V dropped 6 bases and J dropped 2; count of bases not matched to a gene: 7. In germline, CDR1 is SQVTM, CDR2 ANQGSEA. The CDR3 sequence: CSVETSTAYEQYF. DNA of the CDR3: TGCAGCGTCGAGACTAGCACAGCCTACGAGCAGTACTTC.

This clone was picked up one time. The V and J genes are TRBV27 and TRBJ1-5; tentative D call: TRBD1 (6 bases). The V gene's germline CDR1 is MNHEY and CDR2 SMNVEV (reference sequence). Trimming took off 4 bases at V and 7 bases at J, with 14 bases between the two ends. The CDR3 is made up of 14 amino acids. The CDR3, as DNA: TGTGCCAGCAGTTCCGTGGACAGTTTCCAGCCCCAGCATTTT. Protein: CASSSVDSFQPQHF.

The chain uses TRBV9 and TRBJ2-2, with a possible D match to TRBD1 (5 bases). CDR1 SGDLS and CDR2 YYNGEE come from the germline V gene. Trimming left V 3 bases short and J 4 bases short, with 13 bases between. CDR3 size: 15 residues. DNA of the CDR3: TGTGCCAGCAGCGCCAGGGCCCAGGGCACCGGGGAGCTGTTTTTT. It specifies CASSARAQGTGELFF.

The chain is built from TRBV28 and TRBJ1-2; 7 nucleotides align to TRBD1. Germline lookup yields CDR1 MDHEN and CDR2 SYDVKM. The CDR3 sequence is 15 residues long. Losses at the gene ends were 6 bases for V and 1 base for J; bases not matched to a gene: 8. CDR3 bases: TGTGCCAGCAGCACTACAGGGGAAGGTAACTATGGCTACACCTTC. Its protein product is CASSTTGEGNYGYTF.

This clone was detected once. This chain joins TRBV28 and TRBJ2-7; D gene uncertain. Trimming pared 7 bases from V and 0 bases from J, leaving 10 bases between. The CDR3 runs 13 residues. Per the germline V gene, CDR1 is MDHEN and CDR2 is SYDVKM. The CDR3 region is CASTHTSSYEQYF. As DNA, the CDR3 is TGTGCCAGCACCCATACTTCCTCCTACGAGCAGTACTTC.

V is TRBV13 and J is TRBJ2-7; 7 nucleotides line up with TRBD2. Germline-derived CDR1 and CDR2 are PRHDT and FYEKMQ (reference sequence). Trimming removed 5 bases from V and 6 bases from J; junction bases left unmatched: 10. The CDR3 is 14 amino acids. CDR3 sequence: CASSPQAGEAEQYF. CDR3 in DNA: TGTGCCAGCAGCCCCCAGGCGGGAGAAGCCGAGCAGTACTTC.

This rearrangement joins TRBV27 to TRBJ2-3; D gene uncertain. Trimming removed 6 bases from V and 1 base from J, with 11 bases in between. This CDR3 region has 14 residues. Germline V gene sequence: CDR1 MNHEY, CDR2 SMNVEV (reference sequence). This chain's CDR3 is CASRLTTGTDTQYF. The CDR3 coding sequence is TGTGCCAGCAGACTCACCACGGGCACAGATACGCAGTATTTT.

J is TRBJ2-7 and V is TRBV18; 8 bases match TRBD1. CDR3 size: 16 residues. Germline V gene lookup returns CDR1 KGHSH and CDR2 LQKENI. Losses at the gene ends were 1 base for V and 2 bases for J; bases not matched to a gene: 7. The CDR3: CASSPRKQGGTYEQYF. DNA of the CDR3: TGTGCCAGCTCACCACGGAAACAGGGGGGAACCTACGAGCAGTACTTC.

V gene TRBV28 combines with J gene TRBJ2-3, with D perhaps TRBD1 (5 bases). The CDR3 loop spans 15 amino acids. V lost 8 bases to trimming and J lost 0 bases, with 15 bases between them. Germline assignment: CDR1 MDHEN and CDR2 SYDVKM. Here the CDR3 reads CASREPGSSTDTQYF. For the CDR3, the DNA is TGTGCCAGCCGTGAGCCAGGGTCTAGCACAGATACGCAGTATTTT.

CDR3 residues: CASSQEGPGQGVYEQYF. As DNA, the CDR3 is TGCGCCAGCAGCCAAGAAGGGCCGGGACAGGGGGTCTACGAGCAGTACTTC. The rearrangement joins TRBV4-1 to TRBJ2-7; TRBD1 matches 11 bases. The CDR3 totals 17 residues. Trimming at V came to 0 bases and at J to 3 bases, leaving 7 bases not matched to a gene. In germline, CDR1 is MGHRA, CDR2 YSYEKL.

The chain links TRBV7-6 to TRBJ2-2; 9 bases agree with TRBD1. Looked up from germline, CDR1 is SGHVS and CDR2 is FNYEAQ. The CDR3 is 16 amino acids. V gave up 5 bases and J gave up 7 bases; unmatched junction bases: 11. The CDR3 DNA sequence: TGTGCCAGCAGCCTTCCTACAGGGGGCTATAGCGGGGAGCTGTTTTTT. Translating it yields CASSLPTGGYSGELFF.

The chain couples TRBV7-6 to TRBJ2-1; no definite D call. V was pared by 1 base and J by 1 base, with 14 bases between. Germline lookup yields CDR1 SGHVS and CDR2 FNYEAQ. CDR3 length equals 17 residues. CDR3 sequence (DNA): TGTGCCAGCAGCTTAGTAGATAACCTCGGGTCCTACAATGAGCAGTTCTTC. It encodes CASSLVDNLGSYNEQFF. The entire variable domain, with the rest obtained from reference TRBV7-6 and TRBJ2-1, is as follows: GAGVSQSPRYKVTKRGQDVALRCDPISGHVSLYWYRQALGQGPEFLTYFNYEAQQDKSGLPNDRFSAERPEGSISTLTIQRTEQRDSAMYRCASSLVDNLGSYNEQFFGPGTRLTVL.

CDR3: CASSLGLAGAPEQFF. CDR3 bases: TGCGCCAGCAGCTTGGGGCTAGCGGGAGCCCCTGAGCAGTTCTTC. The chain joins TRBV5-1 to TRBJ2-1, with 10 positions matching TRBD2. Germline CDR1 SGHRS, CDR2 YFSETQ. J gave up 9 bases and V 0 bases, and 6 bases lay outside the gene matches. This CDR3 is 15 amino acids long.

By share, this clone ranks as large (0.1 to 1%). The rearrangement uses TRBV28 and TRBJ2-7; 7 nucleotides line up with TRBD1. The CDR3 length is 13 residues. Germline V gives CDR1 MDHEN, CDR2 SYDVKM. V was pared by 6 bases and J by 3 bases, with 5 bases of the junction left unmatched. This CDR3 is CASRTGLGYEQYF. In DNA form, the CDR3 reads TGTGCCAGCAGGACAGGGTTGGGCTACGAGCAGTACTTC.

The chain links TRBV6-5 to TRBJ2-1; possibly TRBD2 for D (5 bases). The CDR3 consists of 14 residues. Trimming removed 2 bases at V and 6 bases at J, with 11 bases between. The germline gives CDR1 MNHEY, CDR2 SVGAGI. The CDR3 loop reads CASSYGSRGNEQFF. The CDR3, as DNA: TGTGCCAGCAGTTACGGGTCCCGGGGCAATGAGCAGTTCTTC.

This chain connects TRBV12-1 to TRBJ2-7; the D call TRBD2 from the table was never checked on the DNA. TRBV12-1 constitutes a pseudogene. The CDR3 is 19 amino acids. The DNA for the CDR3 is TGTGCCAGCAGCTTTGCCGGACTAGCGGGAGGGCCAAGGACCTACGAGCAGTACTTC. Residues: CASSFAGLAGGPRTYEQYF.

The rearrangement uses TRBV7-8 and TRBJ1-1, with 7 bases identical to TRBD1. CDR3 length equals 12 residues. After removal of 4 bases from V and 6 bases from J, the junction contained 2 bases not matched to a gene. Germline loops: CDR1 SGHVS, CDR2 FQNEAQ. CDR3 sequence: CASSSGGSEAFF. The CDR3 nucleotides read TGTGCCAGCAGCTCAGGGGGATCTGAAGCTTTCTTT.

The rearrangement uses TRBV29-1 and TRBJ1-1; tentative D call: TRBD1 (6 bases). The germline gives CDR1 SQVTM, CDR2 ANQGSEA. Trimming left V 3 bases short and J 4 bases short, with 9 bases between. The CDR3 totals 12 residues. CDR3 sequence: CSVELTGTEAFF. The CDR3 DNA is TGCAGCGTTGAGTTGACAGGCACTGAAGCTTTCTTT.

The chain couples TRBV5-1 to TRBJ2-2; D is ambiguous. Trimming removed 2 bases at V and 7 bases at J, with 15 bases between. CDR3 length: 15 residues. The germline gives CDR1 SGHRS, CDR2 YFSETQ. This CDR3 reads CASSLTGNPDGELFF. As DNA, the CDR3 is TGCGCCAGCAGCTTAACGGGTAACCCGGACGGGGAGCTGTTTTTT.

This chain uses TRBV4-1 with TRBJ2-7; possibly TRBD1 for D (6 bases). V lost 0 bases and J 4 bases, leaving 10 bases between the germline ends. CDR3 length equals 14 residues. Germline V gene sequence: CDR1 MGHRA, CDR2 YSYEKL. This chain's CDR3 is CASSQELGQYEQYF. CDR3 nucleotide sequence: TGCGCCAGCAGCCAAGAGCTAGGACAGTACGAGCAGTACTTC.

This chain connects TRBV9 to TRBJ2-1; 8 bases are shared with TRBD1. CDR3 length: 14 residues. Germline V gene data show CDR1 as SGDLS and CDR2 as YYNGEE. Unmatched junction bases numbered 3, after V lost 4 bases and J lost 3 bases. The chain's CDR3 is CASSTGQGYNEQFF. The CDR3 nucleotides are TGTGCCAGCAGCACCGGACAGGGCTACAATGAGCAGTTCTTC. The whole variable domain, remainder taken from reference TRBV9 and TRBJ2-1, is DSGVTQTPKHLITATGQRVTLRCSPRSGDLSVYWYQQSLDQGLQFLIQYYNGEERAKGNILERFSAQQFPDLHSELNLSSLELGDSALYFCASSTGQGYNEQFFGPGTRLTVL.

CDR3 coding DNA: TGCGCCAGCAGCCTCGACAGGGTCTCCTACGAGCAGTACTTC. This encodes CASSLDRVSYEQYF. The chain joins TRBV4-1 to TRBJ2-7, with TRBD1 identical over 7 bases. Losses at the gene ends were 4 bases for V and 0 bases for J; bases not matched to a gene: 3. The germline gives CDR1 MGHRA, CDR2 YSYEKL. The CDR3 covers 14 residues.

The chain carries TRBV13 and TRBJ2-1; 9 bases fit TRBD1. Germline V gene sequence: CDR1 PRHDT, CDR2 FYEKMQ (reference sequence). V was pared by 4 bases and J by 1 base, with 5 bases of the junction left unmatched. CDR3 length: 16 amino acids. CDR3 amino acids: CASSSSQGASYNEQFF. The CDR3 coding sequence is TGTGCCAGCAGCTCCTCACAGGGGGCGTCCTACAATGAGCAGTTCTTC.